This TCR beta chain was obtained from a study of T cells in Graves' hyperthyroidism and ophthalmopathy. Study-wide results and caveats: Also found in blood were most expanded thyroid clonotypes above 0.001.

This clonotype was seen repeatedly, ten times or more. The antigen remains unidentified. The CDR3 spans 18 residues. Germline CDR1 reads DFQATT; CDR2 reads SNEGSKA (reference sequence). V was clipped by 0 bases and J by 1 base, with 21 bases between them. TCR beta CDR3 regions were amplified from RNA transcripts. HTBI primers were employed in a first-round RT-PCR of the TCR CDR3. TCRdb reprocessed the multiplex PCR reads via MiXCR and lists one record per CDR3 protein. The sample records about 610,000 distinct CDR3 sequences, around 46% being singletons. The study left out patients who had uncontrolled infection, other autoimmune disease, pregnancy or lactation.

The specimen sequenced was peripheral blood or thyroid tissue (not recorded which). The V call is TRBV20-1, the J call TRBJ1-1; no definite D call. This TCR was recovered from a woman under 30 with Graves' hyperthyroidism. As DNA, the CDR3 is TGCAGTGCTAGAGATCCGAATTGGGGTCATGAGTCGAACACTGAAGCTTTCTTT. Its translation is CSARDPNWGHESNTEAFF.